This record looks at one T cell receptor beta chain sequence and its context. This specimen belongs to a study of OX40 agonist ivuxolimab in advanced cancers. As for the study in general: Given to patients was ivuxolimab, an agonistic anti-OX40 (CD134) antibody. Hepatocellular carcinoma, melanoma, renal cell or head and neck cancer was diagnosed in the dose-escalation patients.

Sequencing used immunoSEQ multiplex PCR; TCRdb keeps in-frame clones, though not all of them. The sample has 30,000 to 45,000 clones, about 87% seen once. Germline CDR1 is SGHNT and CDR2 is YYREEE (reference sequence). V trimming: 3 bases; J trimming: 8 bases; junction bases outside the gene matches: 14. The length of the CDR3 is 16 residues. No patient had autoimmune disease or received systemic immunosuppression. Specimen: CD4+ or CD8+ T cells sorted from blood, collected in a trial of the OX40 agonist ivuxolimab. V and J are TRBV5-4 and TRBJ1-2, with 9 bases that match TRBD1. The clonotype originates from an adult with an advanced solid tumor such as melanoma, head and neck, liver or kidney cancer. The CDR3 region has the DNA TGTGCCAGCAGCTACTGGGGGGGGACAGGGAATGGAGGCTACACCTTC. Translating gives CASSYWGGTGNGGYTF.